This TCR beta chain is from a study of blood T cell repertoires in COVID-19. Across the study: COVID-19 samples from acute and convalescent phases originated in the United States, Italy and Spain. Sample material is recorded as cDNA or gDNA derived from T cells, B-cell-depleted T cells, or PBMCs.

This CDR3 region has 14 residues. V gave up 6 bases and J gave up 7 bases; unmatched junction bases: 9. Germline V gene sequence: CDR1 MNHNY, CDR2 SVGAGI (reference sequence). As processed by the authors: Reference gene primer amplification in the assay estimated nucleated cell counts. Clones were sequenced by immunoSEQ multiplex PCR, and TCRdb holds only the in-frame ones, with some missing. V and J calls and clone size come straight from that table; D and trimming were deduced from the DNA. The table records over 50,000 clones, more than 75% of them present only once. Sequenced material: peripheral blood. The sequence came from a man between 60 and 70 years old with acute or convalescent COVID-19. The V call is TRBV6-6, the J call TRBJ1-1, with 9 positions matching TRBD1. The CDR3 region has the DNA TGTGCCAGCAGGGGGCCGGGACAGGGCGATGAAGCTTTCTTT. Translating it yields CASRGPGQGDEAFF.